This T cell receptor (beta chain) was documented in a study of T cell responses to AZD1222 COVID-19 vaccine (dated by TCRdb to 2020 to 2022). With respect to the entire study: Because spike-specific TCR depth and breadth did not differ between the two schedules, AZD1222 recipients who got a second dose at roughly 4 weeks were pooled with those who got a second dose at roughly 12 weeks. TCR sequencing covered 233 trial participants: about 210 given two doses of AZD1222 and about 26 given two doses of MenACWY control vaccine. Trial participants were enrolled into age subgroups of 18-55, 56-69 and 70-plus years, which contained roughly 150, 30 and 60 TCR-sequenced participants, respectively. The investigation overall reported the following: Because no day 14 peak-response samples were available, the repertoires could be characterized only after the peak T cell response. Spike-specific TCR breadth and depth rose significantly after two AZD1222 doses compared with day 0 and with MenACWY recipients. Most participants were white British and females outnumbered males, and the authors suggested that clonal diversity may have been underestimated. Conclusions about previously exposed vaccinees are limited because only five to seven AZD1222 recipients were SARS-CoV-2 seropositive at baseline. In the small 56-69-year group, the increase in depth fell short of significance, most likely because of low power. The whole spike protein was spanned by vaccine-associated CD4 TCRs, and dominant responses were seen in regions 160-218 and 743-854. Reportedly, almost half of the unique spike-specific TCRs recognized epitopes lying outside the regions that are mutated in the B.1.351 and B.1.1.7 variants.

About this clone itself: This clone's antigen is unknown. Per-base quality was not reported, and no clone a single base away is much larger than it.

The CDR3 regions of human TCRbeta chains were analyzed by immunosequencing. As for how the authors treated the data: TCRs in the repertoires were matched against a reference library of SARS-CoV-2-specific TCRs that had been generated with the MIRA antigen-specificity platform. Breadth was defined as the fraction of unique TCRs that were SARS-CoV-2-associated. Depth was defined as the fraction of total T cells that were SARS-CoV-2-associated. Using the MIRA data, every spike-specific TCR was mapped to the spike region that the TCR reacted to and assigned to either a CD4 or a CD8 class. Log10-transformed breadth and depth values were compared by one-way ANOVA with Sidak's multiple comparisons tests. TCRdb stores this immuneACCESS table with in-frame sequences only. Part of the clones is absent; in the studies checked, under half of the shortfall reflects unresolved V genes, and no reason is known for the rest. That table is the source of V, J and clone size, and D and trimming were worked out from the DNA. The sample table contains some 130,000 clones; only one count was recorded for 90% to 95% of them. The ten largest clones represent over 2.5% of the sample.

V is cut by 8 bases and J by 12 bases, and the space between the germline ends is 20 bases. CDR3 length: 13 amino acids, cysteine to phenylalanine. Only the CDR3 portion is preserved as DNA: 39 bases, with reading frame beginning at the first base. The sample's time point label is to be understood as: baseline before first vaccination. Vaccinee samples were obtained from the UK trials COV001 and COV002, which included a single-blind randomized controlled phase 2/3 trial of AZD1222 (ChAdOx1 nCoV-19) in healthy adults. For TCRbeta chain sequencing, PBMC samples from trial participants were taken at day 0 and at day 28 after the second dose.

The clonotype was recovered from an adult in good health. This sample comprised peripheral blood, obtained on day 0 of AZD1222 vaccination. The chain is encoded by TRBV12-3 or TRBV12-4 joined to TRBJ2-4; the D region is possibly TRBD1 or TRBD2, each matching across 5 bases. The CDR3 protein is CASRNTWVGTQYF. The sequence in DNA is TGTGCCAGCCGAAATACTTGGGTAGGGACTCAGTACTTC.